These T cell receptor beta chains were read from a single sample in a study of T cells after yellow fever vaccination. TCRdb reprocessed the 5' RACE reads via MiXCR and lists one record per CDR3 protein. The sample consists of approximately 300,000 distinct CDR3 sequences, roughly 10% of them appearing once. The source material was CD4+ T cells sorted from PBMCs, sampled 45 days after the yellow fever booster vaccination. The receptors shown here come from a man between 18 and 29 years old who received the YFV17D yellow fever vaccine. The conserved cysteine and the conserved F or W are not part of the CDR3 here. D genes are given only for firm matches. The listing skips clone size in some rows; elsewhere it reads once, few, many or a size class.

>few|-|TRBV7-6
ASSYTGAGRQETQY
>many|-|TRBV12-3/TRBV12-4
ASSLVSNQPQH
>few|TRBD1|TRBV10-2
ASRSGQGTYEQY
>many|-|TRBV7-9
ASSLSGGNTIY
>many|-|TRBV16
ASSQSSAVMTPSKLF
>few|-|TRBV5-1
ASSSGREKGTEAF
>-|TRBD1|TRBV25-1
ASSELRDRVSDTQY
>many|TRBD1|TRBV5-1
ASSPGQGTGSPLH
>many|-|TRBV6-5
ASSYSMRVVGRGQF
>-|-|TRBV6-2/TRBV6-3
ASSDGTTDTQY
>-|-|TRBV12-3/TRBV12-4
ASSWGQRAF
>many|TRBD2|TRBV6-1
ASSETSGGETQY
>few|-|TRBV4-2
ASSQAGGPPNEQF
>-|-|TRBV4-3
ASSQGAGPTNEKLF
>few|-|TRBV3-2
ASSPRGVPNYGYT
>-|-|TRBV6-2/TRBV6-3
ASTRDIDTQY
>-|-|TRBV15
ATSPPGLAEINEKLF
>-|-|TRBV3-1
ASSQEGRAVHEQY
>-|TRBD2|TRBV20-1
SAGTSGSGAKNIQY
>-|TRBD1|TRBV5-1
ASSLEGQGEPQY
>-|TRBD1|TRBV6-2/TRBV6-3
ASSRTLSGTGGSGANVLT
>many|TRBD1|TRBV20-1
SARGGSDRGNGYT
>few|-|TRBV7-2
ASSLGPEGVQF
>few|-|TRBV3-1
ASSQGEGNNQPQH
>-|-|TRBV7-2
ASSPYPRQEYNEKLF
>-|TRBD2|TRBV19
ASRARLAGGQTEQF
>few|TRBD1|TRBV7-8
ASRRTRTGMNTEAF
>few|TRBD2|TRBV4-3
ASSQDASGAYEQY
>few|TRBD1|TRBV29-1
SVGTGAGTTIY
>-|TRBD1|TRBV10-3
AISARTGFHGYT
>-|-|TRBV7-9
ASSLVFRFSTDTQY
>few|-|TRBV7-8
ASSLGTSQYEQF
>-|-|TRBV20-1
SAHLDGYNEQF
>-|-|TRBV7-9
ASSPNLDYGYT
>few|TRBD1|TRBV12-3/TRBV12-4
ASSTQRTGGAEKLF
>-|-|TRBV30
AWSVRSEQF
>-|-|TRBV10-2
ASSVGVMNQPQH
>few|TRBD2|TRBV5-1
ASSQLAGGLETQY
>-|-|TRBV28
ASSRTPAYEQY
>few|-|TRBV6-5
ASSSTSDGEAF
>few|-|TRBV18
ASSPTAGGAGELF